Presented here are 10 T cell receptor beta chains from one specimen sequenced in a study of breast tumors, draining lymph nodes, adjacent tissues. Breast cancer patients provided tissue from their axillary draining lymph nodes. TCRdb reprocessed the multiplex PCR reads via MiXCR and lists one record per CDR3 protein. Among some 100,000 distinct CDR3 sequences listed, 21% were seen once. Sequencing input: axillary lymph node tissue. The receptors were gathered from a female donor with breast cancer. Some clones in this sample may be carry-over from other donors' samples.

The V call is TRBV19, the J call TRBJ2-4; maybe TRBD2 (5 bases). Trimming removed 5 bases from V and 9 bases from J, with 20 bases in between. The CDR3 extends over 15 amino acids. CDR1 is LNHDA, CDR2 SQIVND, per germline (reference sequence). CDR3 region: CASSPSATGRGIQYF. The CDR3 DNA reads as TGTGCCAGTAGTCCCTCGGCTACCGGACGGGGCATTCAGTACTTC. Complete variable domain (other parts from reference TRBV19 and TRBJ2-4): DGGITQSPKYLFRKEGQNVTLSCEQNLNHDAMYWYRQDPGQGLRLIYYSQIVNDFQKGDIAEGYSVSREKKESFPLTVTSAQKNPTAFYLCASSPSATGRGIQYFGAGTRLSVL.

This clonotype has at least ten counts. The V call is TRBV2, the J call TRBJ2-3; 10 positions agree with TRBD1. This CDR3 region has 15 residues. V lost 5 bases and J lost 2; bases outside the gene matches: 4. From germline, CDR1 is SNHLY and CDR2 FYNNEI. The CDR3 sequence: CASSKDRGDTDTQYF. CDR3 in DNA: TGTGCCAGCAGTAAGGACAGGGGGGACACAGATACGCAGTATTTT.

The table lists this clonotype with many counts. The chain links TRBV5-8 to TRBJ1-2; D not resolved. The V end was cut by 0 bases, the J end by 0 bases, with 3 bases between. Germline CDR1 reads SGHTS; CDR2 reads YDEGEE. The CDR3 extends over 13 amino acids. The CDR3 DNA reads as TGTGCCAGCAGCTTGGGGGCTAACTATGGCTACACCTTC. As protein: CASSLGANYGYTF.

This chain connects TRBV3-1 to TRBJ2-1, with TRBD2 matching 7 bases. V lost 6 bases, J lost 4 bases, and 6 bases stayed unmatched. The CDR3 contains 14 residues. Germline V gene sequence: CDR1 LGHDT, CDR2 YNNKEL (reference sequence). CDR3 loop: CASSKRDQYNEQFF. DNA of the CDR3: TGTGCCAGCAGTAAGCGGGACCAATACAATGAGCAGTTCTTC.

This chain connects TRBV5-1 to TRBJ2-1; tentatively, D is TRBD1 (6 bases). The V gene's germline CDR1 is SGHRS and CDR2 YFSETQ. V was pared by 5 bases and J by 7 bases, with 7 bases between. The CDR3 has 11 residues. The CDR3 region is CASRRGNEQFF. The DNA of the CDR3 is TGCGCCAGCAGAAGGGGGAATGAGCAGTTCTTC. Full variable domain (rest looked up from reference TRBV5-1 and TRBJ2-1): KAGVTQTPRYLIKTRGQQVTLSCSPISGHRSVSWYQQTPGQGLQFLFEYFSETQRNKGNFPGRFSGRQFSNSRSEMNVSTLELGDSALYLCASRRGNEQFFGPGTRLTVL.

This clonotype was counted ten times or more. The chain is built from TRBV19 and TRBJ2-5, with D possibly matching TRBD1 (5 bases). Germline-derived CDR1 and CDR2 are LNHDA and SQIVND (reference sequence). The CDR3 extends over 15 amino acids. The ends were cut back, 0 bases at V and 5 bases at J, with 13 bases in the middle. CDR3 sequence: CASSIDQIRVETQYF. The DNA for the CDR3 is TGTGCCAGTAGTATAGATCAGATCAGGGTTGAGACCCAGTACTTC.

The J gene is TRBJ1-1, the V gene TRBV11-2; D not resolved. The CDR3 has 14 amino acids. CDR1 is SGHAT and CDR2 is FQNNGV in the germline V gene. V was shortened by 2 bases and J by 0 bases, with 7 bases between the two germline ends. CDR3 DNA: TGTGCCAGCAGCTTACACAGTTTGAACACTGAAGCTTTCTTT. Encoded protein: CASSLHSLNTEAFF.

The chain joins TRBV6-5 to TRBJ2-3; D possibly corresponds to TRBD2 (6 bases). Germline V CDR1 and CDR2: MNHEY, SVGAGI. This CDR3 comprises 12 residues. V lost 7 bases and J 6 bases, leaving 11 bases between the germline ends. CDR3 nucleotides: TGTGCCAGCAAAGTGGAGGGGGATACGCAGTATTTT. Translated: CASKVEGDTQYF.

This clonotype was detected only a few times. This sequence joins TRBV28 and TRBJ1-2, with unresolved D. The length of the CDR3 is 13 residues. V dropped 6 bases and J dropped 2 bases, with 10 bases sitting between them. In germline, CDR1 is MDHEN, CDR2 SYDVKM. The CDR3 region has the DNA TGTGCCAGCAGAGCCCCCCAAAACTATGGCTACACCTTC. Amino acid sequence: CASRAPQNYGYTF.

This clonotype has a handful of counts. The chain has TRBV2 and TRBJ2-5; 11 nucleotides match TRBD2. CDR1 is SNHLY, CDR2 FYNNEI, per germline. V trimming: 8 bases; J trimming: 2 bases; junction bases outside the gene matches: 7. CDR3 length equals 15 residues. The CDR3 DNA is TGTGCCAGCGGACTAGCGGGTAACCCGCAAGAGACCCAGTACTTC. Its translation: CASGLAGNPQETQYF.